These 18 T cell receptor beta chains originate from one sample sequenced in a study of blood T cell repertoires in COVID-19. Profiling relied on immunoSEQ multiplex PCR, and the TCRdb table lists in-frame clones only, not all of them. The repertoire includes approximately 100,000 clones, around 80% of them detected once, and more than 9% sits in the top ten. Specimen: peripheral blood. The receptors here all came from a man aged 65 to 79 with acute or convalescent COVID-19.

CDR3 sequence (DNA): TGTGCCAGCAGTTACAACACAGGACCCTACGAGCAGTACTTC. Translating gives CASSYNTGPYEQYF. This rearrangement joins TRBV6-2 or TRBV6-3 to TRBJ2-7; D may be TRBD1 (5 bases). V was shortened by 2 bases and J by 2 bases, with 10 bases between the two germline ends. The CDR3 has 14 amino acids. Germline V lookup: CDR1 MNHEY, CDR2 SVGEGT.

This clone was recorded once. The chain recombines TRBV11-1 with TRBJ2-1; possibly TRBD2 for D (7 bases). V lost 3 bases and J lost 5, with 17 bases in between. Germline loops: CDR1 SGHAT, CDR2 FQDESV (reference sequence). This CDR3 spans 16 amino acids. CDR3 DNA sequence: TGTGCCAGCAGCTTGAGGGGGAGCGGGGCAAACAATGAGCAGTTCTTC. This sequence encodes CASSLRGSGANNEQFF. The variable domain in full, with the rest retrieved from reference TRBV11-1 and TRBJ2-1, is EAEVAQSPRYKITEKSQAVAFWCDPISGHATLYWYRQILGQGPELLVQFQDESVVDDSQLPKDRFSAERLKGVDSTLKIQPAELGDSAMYLCASSLRGSGANNEQFFGPGTRLTVL.

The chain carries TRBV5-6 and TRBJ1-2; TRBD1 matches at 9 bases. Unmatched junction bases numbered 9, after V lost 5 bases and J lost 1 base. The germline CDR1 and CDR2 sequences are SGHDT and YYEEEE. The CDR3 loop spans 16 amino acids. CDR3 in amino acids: CASSRYGTGRNYGYTF. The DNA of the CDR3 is TGTGCCAGCAGTAGATACGGGACAGGGCGTAACTATGGCTACACCTTC.

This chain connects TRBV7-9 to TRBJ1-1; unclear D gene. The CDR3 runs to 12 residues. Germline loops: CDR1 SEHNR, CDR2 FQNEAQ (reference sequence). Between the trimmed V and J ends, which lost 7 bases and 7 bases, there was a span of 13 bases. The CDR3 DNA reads TGTGCCAGCAAGGTTCAAGAGGGTGAAGCTTTCTTT. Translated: CASKVQEGEAFF.

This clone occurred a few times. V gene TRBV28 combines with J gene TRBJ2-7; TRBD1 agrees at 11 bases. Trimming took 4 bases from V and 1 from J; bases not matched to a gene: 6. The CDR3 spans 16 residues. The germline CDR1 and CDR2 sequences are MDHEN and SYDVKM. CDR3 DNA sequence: TGTGCCAGCAGTTCCCCCCGGGACAGGGGGTCCTACGAGCAGTACTTC. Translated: CASSSPRDRGSYEQYF.

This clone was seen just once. The CDR3 sequence is CASSVLGTATNEKLFF. The CDR3, as DNA: TGTGCCAGCAGCGTACTGGGGACAGCAACTAATGAAAAACTGTTTTTT. The chain joins TRBV9 to TRBJ1-4; 7 nucleotides line up with TRBD1. The length of the CDR3 is 16 residues. From germline, CDR1 is SGDLS and CDR2 YYNGEE. The V segment lost 1 base and the J segment 0 bases; nucleotides outside the gene matches: 3. The full variable domain, its missing parts supplied by reference TRBV9 and TRBJ1-4, is DSGVTQTPKHLITATGQRVTLRCSPRSGDLSVYWYQQSLDQGLQFLIQYYNGEERAKGNILERFSAQQFPDLHSELNLSSLELGDSALYFCASSVLGTATNEKLFFGSGTQLSVL.

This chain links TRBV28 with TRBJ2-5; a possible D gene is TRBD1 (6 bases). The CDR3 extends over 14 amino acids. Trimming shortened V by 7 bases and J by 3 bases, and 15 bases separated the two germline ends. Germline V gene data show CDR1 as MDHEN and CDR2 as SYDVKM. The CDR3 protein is CASNPGALKETQYF. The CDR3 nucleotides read TGTGCCAGCAACCCAGGGGCGCTAAAAGAGACCCAGTACTTC.

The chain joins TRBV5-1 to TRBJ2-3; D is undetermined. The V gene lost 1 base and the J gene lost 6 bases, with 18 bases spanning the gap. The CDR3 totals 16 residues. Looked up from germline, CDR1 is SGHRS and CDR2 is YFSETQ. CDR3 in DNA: TGCGCCAGCAGCTTGTTCATTGACACCGCTGGGGATACGCAGTATTTT. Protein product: CASSLFIDTAGDTQYF.

The CDR3, as DNA: TGTGCCAGCAGCTTAGTCCCCCCAGGACAGGGATCGAGTTCACCCCTCCACTTT. It specifies CASSLVPPGQGSSSPLHF. V usage is TRBV7-2 and J usage is TRBJ1-6, with 8 bases matching TRBD1. In germline, CDR1 is SGHTA, CDR2 FQGNSA. J was trimmed by 9 bases and V by 1 base; bases with no gene match: 14. This CDR3 is 18 amino acids long.

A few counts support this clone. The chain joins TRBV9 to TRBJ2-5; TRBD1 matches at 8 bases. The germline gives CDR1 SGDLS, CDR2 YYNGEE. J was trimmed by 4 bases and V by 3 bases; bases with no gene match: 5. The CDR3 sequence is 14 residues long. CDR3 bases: TGTGCCAGCAGCGCTGGACAGGGAAGAGAGACCCAGTACTTC. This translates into CASSAGQGRETQYF.

This CDR3 is CAWSVLAGAEQYF. Written as DNA, the CDR3 is TGTGCCTGGAGTGTACTGGCGGGGGCCGAGCAGTACTTC. The chain is built from TRBV30 and TRBJ2-7; D is possibly TRBD2 (7 bases). There are 13 residues in the CDR3. Trimming took off 0 bases at V and 6 bases at J, with 12 bases between the two ends. The germline V gene has CDR1 GTSNPN and CDR2 SVGIG (reference sequence).

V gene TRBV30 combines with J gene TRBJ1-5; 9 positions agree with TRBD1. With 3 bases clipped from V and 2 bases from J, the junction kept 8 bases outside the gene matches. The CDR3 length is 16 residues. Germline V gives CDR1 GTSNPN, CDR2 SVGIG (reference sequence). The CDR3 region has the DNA TGTGCCTGGAGCCCACTAACAGGGGGCGGCAATCAGCCCCAGCATTTT. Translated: CAWSPLTGGGNQPQHF.

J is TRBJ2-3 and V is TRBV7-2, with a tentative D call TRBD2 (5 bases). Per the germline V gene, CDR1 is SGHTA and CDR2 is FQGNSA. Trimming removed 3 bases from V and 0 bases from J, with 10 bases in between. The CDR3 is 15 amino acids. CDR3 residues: CASSFDGVSTDTQYF. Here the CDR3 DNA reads TGTGCCAGCAGCTTCGACGGGGTTAGCACAGATACGCAGTATTTT.

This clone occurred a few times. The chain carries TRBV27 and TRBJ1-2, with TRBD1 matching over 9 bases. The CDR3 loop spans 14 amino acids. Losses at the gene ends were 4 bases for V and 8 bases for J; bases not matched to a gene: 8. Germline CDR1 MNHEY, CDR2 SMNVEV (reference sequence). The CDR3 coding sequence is TGTGCCAGCAGTTCCTCCCCGGGGACAGGGGGCTACACCTTC. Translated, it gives CASSSSPGTGGYTF.

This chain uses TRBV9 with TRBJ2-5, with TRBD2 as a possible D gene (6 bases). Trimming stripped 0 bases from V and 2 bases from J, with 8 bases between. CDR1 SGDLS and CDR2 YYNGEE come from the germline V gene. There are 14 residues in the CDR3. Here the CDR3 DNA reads TGTGCCAGCAGCGTAGGCGGGGCGCAAGAGACCCAGTACTTC. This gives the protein CASSVGGAQETQYF.

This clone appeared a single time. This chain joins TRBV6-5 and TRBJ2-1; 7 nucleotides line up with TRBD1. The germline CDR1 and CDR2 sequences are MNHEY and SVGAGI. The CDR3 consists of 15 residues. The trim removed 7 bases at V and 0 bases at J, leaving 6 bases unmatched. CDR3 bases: TGTGCCAGCAAATTTGGGACAGCCTCCTACAATGAGCAGTTCTTC. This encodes CASKFGTASYNEQFF.

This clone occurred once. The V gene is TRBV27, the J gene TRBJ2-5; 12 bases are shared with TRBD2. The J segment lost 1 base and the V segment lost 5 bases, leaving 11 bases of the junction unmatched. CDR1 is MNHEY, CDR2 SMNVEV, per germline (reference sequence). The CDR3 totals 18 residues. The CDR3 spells CASSTTSGRLARQETQYF. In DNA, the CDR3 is TGTGCCAGCAGTACAACTAGCGGGAGGTTGGCTCGCCAAGAGACCCAGTACTTC.

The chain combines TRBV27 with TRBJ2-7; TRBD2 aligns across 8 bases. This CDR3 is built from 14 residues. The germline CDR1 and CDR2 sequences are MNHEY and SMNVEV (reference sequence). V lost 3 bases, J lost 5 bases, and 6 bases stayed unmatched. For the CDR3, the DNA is TGTGCCAGCAGTTTCTCCACTAGCGGCCACGAGCAGTACTTC. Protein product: CASSFSTSGHEQYF.